The clone carrying this T cell receptor beta chain was counted a single time. The antigen is unknown. These data originate in a study of STAT3 mutations in large granular lymphocyte leukemia. Study overall: Around two fifths of treated T-LGLL patients showed hematologic response to immunosuppression. Study outcomes and limitations: In about 30% of the 18 patients, new TCR clonotypes emerged after therapy. Every T-cell large granular lymphocyte leukemia patient had at least one immunodominant TCR beta clonotype.

In germline, CDR1 is SEHNR, CDR2 FQNEAQ (reference sequence). Trimming removed 5 bases from V and 5 bases from J, with 6 bases in between. CDR3 length: 11 amino acids. Profiling relied on immunoSEQ multiplex PCR, and the TCRdb table lists in-frame clones only, not all of them. The sample has approximately 25,000 clones, over 90% seen once. The receptor's source is a middle-aged man with T-cell large granular lymphocyte leukemia. Some clones in this sample may be carry-over from other donors' samples. V usage is TRBV7-9 and J usage is TRBJ2-5, with D unclear. The specimen sequenced was peripheral blood mononuclear cells. This chain's CDR3 is CASSDVETQYF. The CDR3 bases are TGTGCCAGCAGCGACGTGGAGACCCAGTACTTC. Based on the CDR3 plus reference TRBV7-9 and TRBJ2-5, the full variable domain is DTGVSQNPRHKITKRGQNVTFRCDPISEHNRLYWYRQTLGQGPEFLTYFQNEAQLEKSRLLSDRFSAERPKGSFSTLEIQRTEQGDSAMYLCASSDVETQYFGPGTRLLVL.